What follows describes a single TCR beta chain. What it recognizes is unknown. The CDR3 has 17 amino acids. Germline CDR1 is LGHNT and CDR2 is FRNRAP. The V end was cut by 4 bases, the J end by 3 bases, with 18 bases between. The data stem from a study of CD8 T cells in ankylosing spondylitis. Quantitative 5'-RACE with molecular barcodes produced the TCR beta libraries. TCRdb processed the 5' RACE reads anew with MiXCR; each CDR3 protein has one entry. The data show a few hundred thousand distinct CDR3 sequences, about 10% seen once. Study results and limitations: Some of these motif variants have turned up before, in reports on reactive arthritis synovial fluid and blood. A TCR beta motif made of eight highly homologous variants seemed typical of ankylosing spondylitis blood.

This clonotype was obtained from a male donor with ankylosing spondylitis or in good health (not recorded which). This chain connects TRBV12-5 to TRBJ2-2; no firm D call. Material: blood, either unsorted or a sorted T cell fraction (not recorded which). The CDR3 bases are TGTGCTAGTGGTTCTCCGGCCCCAGCTCAATACACCGGGGAGCTGTTTTTT. This encodes CASGSPAPAQYTGELFF.